The source of this TCR beta chain is a study of beta chain features in type 1 diabetes. Overall study results and limits: Moderate but significant shortening of TCRB CDR3s was recorded in all four CD4+ subsets from Type 1 diabetes patients.

Worth noting for this clone: The antigen is undetermined.

What was sequenced were expressed TCRB transcripts, since all of the isolated RNA had been reverse transcribed. Libraries were prepared by immunoSEQ multiplex PCR; TCRdb keeps only in-frame clonotypes and omits some of them. The table records some 270,000 clones, 9.5% to 13% of them present only once. The germline V gene encodes CDR1 SGHAT and CDR2 FQNNGV. V lost 1 base, J lost 13 bases, and 6 bases stayed unmatched. The CDR3 totals 14 residues. All sorted populations exceeded 95% purity. The clonotype comes from a man younger than 45 with type 1 diabetes. The chain combines TRBV11-2 with TRBJ2-4; TRBD2 matches at 11 bases. The sequencing sample was made of naive CD4+ T cells from blood. The CDR3 reads CASSLVPSGGNQYF. In DNA form, the CDR3 reads TGTGCCAGCAGCTTAGTGCCTAGCGGGGGGAACCAGTACTTC.